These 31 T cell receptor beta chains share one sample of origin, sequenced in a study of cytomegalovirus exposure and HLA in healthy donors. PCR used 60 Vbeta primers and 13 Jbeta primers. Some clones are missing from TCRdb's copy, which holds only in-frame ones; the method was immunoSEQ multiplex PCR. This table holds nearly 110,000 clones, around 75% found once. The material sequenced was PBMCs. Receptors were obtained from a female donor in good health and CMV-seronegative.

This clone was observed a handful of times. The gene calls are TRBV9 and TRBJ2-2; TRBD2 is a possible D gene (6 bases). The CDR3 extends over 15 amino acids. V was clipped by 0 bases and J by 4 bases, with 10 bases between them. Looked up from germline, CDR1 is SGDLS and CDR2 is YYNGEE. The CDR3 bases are TGTGCCAGCAGCGTAGTAGGAGGGATCACCGGGGAGCTGTTTTTT. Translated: CASSVVGGITGELFF.

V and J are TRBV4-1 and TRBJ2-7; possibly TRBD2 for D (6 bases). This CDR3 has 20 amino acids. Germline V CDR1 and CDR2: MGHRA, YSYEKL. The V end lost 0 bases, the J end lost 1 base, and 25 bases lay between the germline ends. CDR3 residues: CASSQETTRTLAGGSYEQYF. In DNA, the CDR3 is TGCGCCAGCAGCCAAGAAACCACCAGGACACTAGCTGGGGGGTCCTACGAGCAGTACTTC.

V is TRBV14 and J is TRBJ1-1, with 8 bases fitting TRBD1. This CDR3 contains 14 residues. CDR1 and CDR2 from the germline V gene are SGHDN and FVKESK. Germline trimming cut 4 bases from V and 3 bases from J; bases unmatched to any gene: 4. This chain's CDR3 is CASSRLQGDTEAFF. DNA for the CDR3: TGTGCCAGCAGCCGATTACAGGGGGACACTGAAGCTTTCTTT. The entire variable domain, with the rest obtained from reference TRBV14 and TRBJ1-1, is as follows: EAGVTQFPSHSVIEKGQTVTLRCDPISGHDNLYWYRRVMGKEIKFLLHFVKESKQDESGMPNNRFLAERTGGTYSTLKVQPAELEDSGVYFCASSRLQGDTEAFFGQGTRLTVV.

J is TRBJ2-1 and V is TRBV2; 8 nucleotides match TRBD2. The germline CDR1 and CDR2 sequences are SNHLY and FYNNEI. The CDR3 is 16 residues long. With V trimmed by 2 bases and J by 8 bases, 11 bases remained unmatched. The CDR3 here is CASSENRAGGRDEQFF. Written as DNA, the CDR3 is TGTGCCAGCAGTGAAAACAGGGCGGGAGGTAGGGATGAGCAGTTCTTC.

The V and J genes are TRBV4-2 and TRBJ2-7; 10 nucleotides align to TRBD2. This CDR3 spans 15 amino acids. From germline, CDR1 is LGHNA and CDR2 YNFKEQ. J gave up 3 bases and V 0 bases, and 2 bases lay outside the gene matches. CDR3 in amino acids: CASSQDASGSYEQYF. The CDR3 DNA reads TGTGCCAGCAGCCAAGATGCTAGCGGGAGCTACGAGCAGTACTTC.

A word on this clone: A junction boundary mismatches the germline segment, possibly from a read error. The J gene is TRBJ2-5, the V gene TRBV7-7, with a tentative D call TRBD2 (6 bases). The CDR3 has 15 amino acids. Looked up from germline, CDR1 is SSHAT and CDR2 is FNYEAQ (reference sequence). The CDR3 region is CASSLGGTFQETQYF. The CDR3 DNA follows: TGTGCTAGCAGCTTGGGTGGGACTTTTCAAGAGACCCAGTACTTC.

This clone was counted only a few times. In nucleotides, the CDR3 is TGTGCCAGCAGTCTCTCAACAGGGGTGGCCTCTGGAAACACCATATATTTT. It encodes CASSLSTGVASGNTIYF. V gene TRBV28 combines with J gene TRBJ1-3, with 7 bases fitting TRBD1. Germline CDR1 and CDR2: MDHEN and SYDVKM. The CDR3 has 17 amino acids. V lost 5 bases, J lost 0 bases, and 10 bases stayed unmatched.

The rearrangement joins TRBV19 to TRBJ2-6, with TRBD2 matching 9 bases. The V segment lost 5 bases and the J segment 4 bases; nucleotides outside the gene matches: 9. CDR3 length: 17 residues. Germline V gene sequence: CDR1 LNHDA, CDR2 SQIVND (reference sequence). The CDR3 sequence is CASSRLAGSSGANVLTF. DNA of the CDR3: TGTGCCAGTAGTCGGCTAGCGGGAAGTAGCGGGGCCAACGTCCTGACTTTC.

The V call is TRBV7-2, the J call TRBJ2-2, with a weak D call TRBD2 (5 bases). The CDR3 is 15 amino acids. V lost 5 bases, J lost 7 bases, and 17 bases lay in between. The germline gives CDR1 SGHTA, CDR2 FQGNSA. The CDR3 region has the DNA TGTGCCAGCAGCCCGGCTCAGGAGGTTAGCGGGGAGCTGTTTTTT. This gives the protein CASSPAQEVSGELFF.

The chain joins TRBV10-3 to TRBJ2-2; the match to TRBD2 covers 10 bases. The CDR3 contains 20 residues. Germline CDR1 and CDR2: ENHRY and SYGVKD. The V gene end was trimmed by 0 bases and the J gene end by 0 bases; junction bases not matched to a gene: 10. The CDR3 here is CAISESTASGRKSNTGELFF. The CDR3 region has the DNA TGTGCCATCAGTGAGTCGACGGCTAGCGGGAGAAAATCGAACACCGGGGAGCTGTTTTTT.

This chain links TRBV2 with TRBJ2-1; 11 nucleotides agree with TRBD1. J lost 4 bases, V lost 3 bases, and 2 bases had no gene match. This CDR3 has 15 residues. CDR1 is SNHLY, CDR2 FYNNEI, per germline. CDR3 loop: CASSEDRGRYNEQFF. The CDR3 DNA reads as TGTGCCAGCAGTGAGGACAGGGGGCGGTACAATGAGCAGTTCTTC.

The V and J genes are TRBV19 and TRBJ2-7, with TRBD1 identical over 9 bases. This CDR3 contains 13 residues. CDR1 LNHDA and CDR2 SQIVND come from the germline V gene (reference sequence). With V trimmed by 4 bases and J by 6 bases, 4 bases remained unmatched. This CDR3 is CASSTTGGREQYF. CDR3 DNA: TGTGCCAGTAGTACTACAGGGGGCCGCGAGCAGTACTTC.

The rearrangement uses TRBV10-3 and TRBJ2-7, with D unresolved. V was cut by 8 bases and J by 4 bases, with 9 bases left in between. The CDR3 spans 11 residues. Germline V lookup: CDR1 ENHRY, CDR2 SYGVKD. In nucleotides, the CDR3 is TGTGCCATCGGCGAGGCGTACGAGCAGTACTTC. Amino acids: CAIGEAYEQYF.

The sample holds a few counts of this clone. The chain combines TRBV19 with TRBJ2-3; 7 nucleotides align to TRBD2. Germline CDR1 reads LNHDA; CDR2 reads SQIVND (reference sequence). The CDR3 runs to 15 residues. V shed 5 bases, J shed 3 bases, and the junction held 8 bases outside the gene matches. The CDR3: CASSPGAGETDTQYF. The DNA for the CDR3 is TGTGCCAGTAGTCCCGGGGCGGGAGAAACAGATACGCAGTATTTT.

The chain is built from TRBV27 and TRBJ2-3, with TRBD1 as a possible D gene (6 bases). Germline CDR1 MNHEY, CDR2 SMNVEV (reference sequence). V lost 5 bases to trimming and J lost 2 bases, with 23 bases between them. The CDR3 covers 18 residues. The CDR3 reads CASSGRDTTFGYTDTQYF. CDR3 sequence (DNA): TGTGCCAGCAGTGGAAGGGACACCACGTTTGGATACACAGATACGCAGTATTTT.

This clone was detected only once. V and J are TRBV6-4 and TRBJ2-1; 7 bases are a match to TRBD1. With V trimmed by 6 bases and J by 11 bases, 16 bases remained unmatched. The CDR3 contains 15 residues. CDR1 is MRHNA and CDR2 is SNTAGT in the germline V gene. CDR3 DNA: TGTGCCAGCAGCCCCTCGGGACAGCCCCAGTACCAGCAGTTCTTC. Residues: CASSPSGQPQYQQFF.

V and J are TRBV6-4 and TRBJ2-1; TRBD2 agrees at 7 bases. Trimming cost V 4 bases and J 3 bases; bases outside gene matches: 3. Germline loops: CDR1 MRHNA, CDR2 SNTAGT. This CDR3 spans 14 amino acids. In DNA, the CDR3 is TGTGCCAGCAGTGCTAGCGGAGACTACAATGAGCAGTTCTTC. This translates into CASSASGDYNEQFF.

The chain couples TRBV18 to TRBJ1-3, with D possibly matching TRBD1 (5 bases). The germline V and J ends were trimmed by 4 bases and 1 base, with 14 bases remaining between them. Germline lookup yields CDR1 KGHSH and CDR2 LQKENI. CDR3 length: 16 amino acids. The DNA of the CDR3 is TGTGCCAGCTCACACAAAGGGGAAGGATCTGGAAACACCATATATTTT. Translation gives CASSHKGEGSGNTIYF.

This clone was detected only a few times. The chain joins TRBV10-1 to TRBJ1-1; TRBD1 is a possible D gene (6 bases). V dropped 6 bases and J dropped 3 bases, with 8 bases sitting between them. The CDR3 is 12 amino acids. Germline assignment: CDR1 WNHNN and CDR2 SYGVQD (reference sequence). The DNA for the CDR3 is TGCGCCAGCAGCGGACAGCACACTGAAGCTTTCTTT. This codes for CASSGQHTEAFF.

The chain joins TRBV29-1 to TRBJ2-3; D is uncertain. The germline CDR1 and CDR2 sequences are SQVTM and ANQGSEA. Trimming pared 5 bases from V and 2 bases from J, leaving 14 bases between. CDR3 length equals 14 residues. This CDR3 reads CSVYGFTNTDTQYF. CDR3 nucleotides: TGCAGCGTTTACGGCTTCACTAACACAGATACGCAGTATTTT.

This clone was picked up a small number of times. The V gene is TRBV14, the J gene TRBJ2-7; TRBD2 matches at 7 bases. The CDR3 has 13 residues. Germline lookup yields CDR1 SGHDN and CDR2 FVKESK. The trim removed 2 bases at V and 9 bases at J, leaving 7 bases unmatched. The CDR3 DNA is TGTGCCAGCAGCCAATCTGGGCGGGAGCGGCAGTACTTC. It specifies CASSQSGRERQYF. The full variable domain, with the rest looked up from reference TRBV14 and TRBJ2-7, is EAGVTQFPSHSVIEKGQTVTLRCDPISGHDNLYWYRRVMGKEIKFLLHFVKESKQDESGMPNNRFLAERTGGTYSTLKVQPAELEDSGVYFCASSQSGRERQYFGPGTRLTVT.

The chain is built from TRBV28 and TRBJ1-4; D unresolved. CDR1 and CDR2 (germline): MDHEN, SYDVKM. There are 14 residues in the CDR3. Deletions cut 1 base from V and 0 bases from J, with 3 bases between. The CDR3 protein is CASSLSSTNEKLFF. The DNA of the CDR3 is TGTGCCAGCAGTTTATCTTCAACTAATGAAAAACTGTTTTTT.

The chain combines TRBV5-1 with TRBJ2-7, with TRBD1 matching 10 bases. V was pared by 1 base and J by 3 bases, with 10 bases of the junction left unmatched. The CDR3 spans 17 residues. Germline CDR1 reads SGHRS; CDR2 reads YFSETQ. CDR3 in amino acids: CASSLRGTGARLYEQYF. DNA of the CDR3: TGCGCCAGCAGCTTGAGGGGGACAGGGGCAAGGCTCTACGAGCAGTACTTC. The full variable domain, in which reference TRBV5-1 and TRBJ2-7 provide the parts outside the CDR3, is KAGVTQTPRYLIKTRGQQVTLSCSPISGHRSVSWYQQTPGQGLQFLFEYFSETQRNKGNFPGRFSGRQFSNSRSEMNVSTLELGDSALYLCASSLRGTGARLYEQYFGPGTRLTVT.

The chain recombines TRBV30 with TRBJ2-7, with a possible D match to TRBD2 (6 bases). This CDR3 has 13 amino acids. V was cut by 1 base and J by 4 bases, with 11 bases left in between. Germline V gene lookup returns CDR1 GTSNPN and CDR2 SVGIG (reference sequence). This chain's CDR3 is CAWSATGAYEQYF. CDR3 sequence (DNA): TGTGCCTGGAGTGCAACGGGAGCTTACGAGCAGTACTTC.

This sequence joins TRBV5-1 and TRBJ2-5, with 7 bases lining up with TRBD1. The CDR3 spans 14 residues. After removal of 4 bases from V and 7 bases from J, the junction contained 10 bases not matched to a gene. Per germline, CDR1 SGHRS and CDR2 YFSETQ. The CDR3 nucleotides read TGCGCCAGCAGCAGCGCGACAGGGACCGTGACCCAGTACTTC. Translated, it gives CASSSATGTVTQYF.

The CDR3 protein is CASSLQGSTEAFF. CDR3 nucleotide sequence: TGTGCCAGCAGCTTACAGGGGTCCACTGAAGCTTTCTTT. The chain couples TRBV11-3 to TRBJ1-1; a weak D match, TRBD1 (6 bases). This CDR3 contains 13 residues. Germline CDR1 and CDR2: SGHNT and YENEEA. V lost 2 bases and J lost 4, with 8 bases in between.

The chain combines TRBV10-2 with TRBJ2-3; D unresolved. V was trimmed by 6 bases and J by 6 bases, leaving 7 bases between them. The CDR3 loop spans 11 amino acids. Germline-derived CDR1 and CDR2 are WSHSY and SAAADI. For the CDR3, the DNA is TGCGCCAGCAGCCACACGGATACGCAGTATTTT. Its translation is CASSHTDTQYF.

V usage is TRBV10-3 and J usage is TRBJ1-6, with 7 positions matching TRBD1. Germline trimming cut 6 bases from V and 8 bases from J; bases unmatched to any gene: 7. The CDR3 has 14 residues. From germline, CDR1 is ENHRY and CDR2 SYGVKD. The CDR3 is CAISRQGGDSPLHF. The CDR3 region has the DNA TGTGCCATCAGCCGACAGGGCGGCGATTCACCCCTCCACTTT.

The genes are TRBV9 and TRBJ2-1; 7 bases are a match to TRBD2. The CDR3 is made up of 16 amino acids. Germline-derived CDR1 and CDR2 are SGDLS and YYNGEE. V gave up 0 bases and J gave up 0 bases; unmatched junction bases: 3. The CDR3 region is CASSVVGRSSYNEQFF. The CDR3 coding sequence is TGTGCCAGCAGCGTAGTCGGGAGGAGCTCCTACAATGAGCAGTTCTTC.

The CDR3 reads CASRPTGDGNQPQHF. The CDR3 nucleotides read TGTGCCAGCAGGCCGACAGGGGACGGGAATCAGCCCCAGCATTTT. The J gene is TRBJ1-5, the V gene TRBV6-5, with 8 bases identical to TRBD1. CDR1 MNHEY and CDR2 SVGAGI come from the germline V gene. The CDR3 is made up of 15 amino acids. V shed 6 bases, J shed 4 bases, and the junction held 8 bases outside the gene matches.

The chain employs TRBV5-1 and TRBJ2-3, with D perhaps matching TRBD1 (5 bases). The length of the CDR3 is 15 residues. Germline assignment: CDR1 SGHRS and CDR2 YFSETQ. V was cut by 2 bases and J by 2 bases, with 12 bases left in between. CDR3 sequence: CASSFIGRDTDTQYF. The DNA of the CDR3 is TGCGCCAGCAGCTTTATTGGCAGGGACACAGATACGCAGTATTTT.